This entry concerns a single TCR beta chain. Its antigen is still unknown. This CDR3 is 15 amino acids long. The V end lost 1 base, the J end lost 8 bases, and 14 bases lay between the germline ends. Germline lookup yields CDR1 SGHTA and CDR2 FQGNSA. The second PCR ran about 6 to 11 cycles with a sample-barcoded 5' primer and J-beta primers. Each sample provided no less than 2.5 million CDR3-containing paired-end reads. MiXCR, applied by TCRdb to the 5' RACE reads, yields one record per CDR3 protein. The sample has some 760,000 distinct CDR3 sequences, around a quarter seen once. The data were obtained in a study of blood T cells in healthy people across ages. As for the study in general: Template switching caught about one barcoded beta molecule for each two T cells.

The study, taken as a whole, reports: Significant beta diversity loss was already apparent by age approximately 38, declining roughly linearly.

The sample was also linked to a second study, of T cells of mothers and their children. That paper states: Related mother and child pairs showed slightly greater overlap (not significant) than unrelated pairs did.

Sequences were obtained from blood. The sequence derives from a boy aged 5-17 years in good health. The chain couples TRBV7-2 to TRBJ1-4, with D possibly TRBD1 on 6 matching bases. CDR3 nucleotide sequence: TGTGCCAGCAGCTTAGAGGGGGGAGCGCGGGAAAAACTGTTTTTT. Protein product: CASSLEGGAREKLFF.